What follows is one T cell receptor beta chain and its context. Profiled with immunoSEQ multiplex PCR; TCRdb holds only in-frame clones, not every one. The sample lists approximately 210,000 clones, roughly nine tenths seen once, with approximately 0.7% in the top ten. This entry belongs to a study of blood T cell repertoires in COVID-19. Background on the study: Samples of COVID-19 (acute and convalescent) were obtained from the United States, Italy and Spain. From T cells, B-cell-depleted T cells, or PBMCs came the material, which was cDNA or gDNA.

Germline lookup yields CDR1 MNHEY and CDR2 SVGEGT. CDR3 length: 16 amino acids. The V segment lost 5 bases and the J segment 5 bases; nucleotides outside the gene matches: 7. The TCR was taken from a middle-aged man with acute or convalescent COVID-19. Sequences were obtained from peripheral blood. This chain uses TRBV6-2 or TRBV6-3 with TRBJ2-5; 14 bases are a match to TRBD2. In nucleotides, the CDR3 is TGTGCCAGCAGTCCCTTGGGACTAGCGGGAGTGGAGACCCAGTACTTC. Its translation: CASSPLGLAGVETQYF.